These 29 T cell receptor beta chains share one sample of origin, sequenced in a study of Ad26.COV2.S vaccination and SARS-CoV-2 variants. Assay: immunoSEQ multiplex PCR; the TCRdb copy retains only in-frame clones and omits some. The sample has roughly 420,000 clones, around 89% seen once; the top ten hold roughly 4%. The treatment is: approximately 18 received Ad26.COV2.S at low or high dose, single or two shots; 5 received placebo; per-sample allocation not given. Collection of the samples took place on day 63 after the first injection of vaccine or placebo. The source was peripheral blood, collected in a trial of Ad26.COV2.S vaccine versus placebo. The receptors were sampled from a person between 18 and 65 years old who received the Ad26.COV2.S COVID-19 vaccine or a placebo.

The V and J genes are TRBV19 and TRBJ2-2, with TRBD2 matching 11 bases. CDR1 is LNHDA and CDR2 is SQIVND in the germline V gene (reference sequence). This CDR3 is built from 15 residues. V lost 8 bases and J lost 3; bases outside the gene matches: 5. CDR3 coding DNA: TGTGCCAGTGGATCACTAGCGGGGGACACCGGGGAGCTGTTTTTT. Translation: CASGSLAGDTGELFF.

This rearrangement joins TRBV7-9 to TRBJ2-1; the match to TRBD2 covers 7 bases. V was clipped by 4 bases and J by 0 bases; unmatched bases: 15. This CDR3 comprises 19 residues. The germline gives CDR1 SEHNR, CDR2 FQNEAQ (reference sequence). This CDR3 reads CASSSLGSGHPSSYNEQFF. The CDR3 nucleotides read TGTGCCAGCAGCTCCTTGGGTAGCGGGCACCCGAGCTCCTACAATGAGCAGTTCTTC.

V usage is TRBV19 and J usage is TRBJ2-1; possible D gene TRBD1, 6 bases. The CDR3 extends over 15 amino acids. The germline V and J ends were trimmed by 4 bases and 2 bases, with 12 bases remaining between them. Germline CDR1 LNHDA, CDR2 SQIVND (reference sequence). CDR3 region: CASSSTGSPYNEQFF. For the CDR3, the DNA is TGTGCCAGTAGTAGCACAGGGTCCCCCTACAATGAGCAGTTCTTC.

This clone appeared a few times. The chain is built from TRBV6-2 or TRBV6-3 and TRBJ1-5; D remains unclear. This CDR3 comprises 14 residues. The germline V gene encodes CDR1 MNHEY and CDR2 SVGEGT. Trimming cost V 4 bases and J 7 bases, with 14 bases left between them. The chain's CDR3 is CASSFRGEWQPQHF. The CDR3 DNA follows: TGTGCCAGCAGTTTTCGCGGGGAATGGCAGCCCCAGCATTTT.

The chain has TRBV29-1 and TRBJ2-7, with 7 bases lining up with TRBD1. CDR3 size: 11 residues. Trimming removed 2 bases from V and 9 bases from J; junction bases left unmatched: 4. The V gene's germline CDR1 is SQVTM and CDR2 ANQGSEA. The chain's CDR3 is CSVEIDRAQYF. The CDR3 DNA sequence: TGCAGCGTTGAAATCGACAGGGCGCAGTACTTC.

The rearrangement joins TRBV6-2 or TRBV6-3 to TRBJ2-5; TRBD1 matches at 9 bases. The CDR3 loop spans 15 amino acids. The J segment lost 5 bases and the V segment lost 1 base, leaving 5 bases of the junction unmatched. Germline V gene lookup returns CDR1 MNHEY and CDR2 SVGEGT. CDR3 protein: CASSYLGQGGETQYF. Here the CDR3 DNA reads TGTGCCAGCAGTTACTTGGGACAGGGCGGCGAGACCCAGTACTTC.

CDR3 region: CSVEASGRGQTQYF. Here the CDR3 DNA reads TGCAGCGTTGAAGCTAGCGGGAGAGGGCAGACCCAGTACTTC. The J gene is TRBJ2-5, the V gene TRBV29-1; 10 bases align to TRBD2. Unmatched junction bases numbered 5, after V lost 1 base and J lost 6 bases. CDR1 is SQVTM and CDR2 is ANQGSEA in the germline V gene. CDR3 size: 14 residues.

The chain employs TRBV15 and TRBJ2-3; D unclear. This CDR3 has 18 residues. The V end was cut by 5 bases, the J end by 1 base, with 22 bases between. Germline V gene data show CDR1 as LNHNV and CDR2 as YYDKDF (reference sequence). For the CDR3, the DNA is TGTGCCACCAGCGGACGCTTCTCCCGGTTATGGGGCACAGATACGCAGTATTTT. Translated, it gives CATSGRFSRLWGTDTQYF.

This clone was detected once. This chain connects TRBV25-1 to TRBJ1-1, with TRBD1 as a possible D gene (5 bases). The CDR3 extends over 11 amino acids. With 1 base removed from V and 10 bases from J, the gap between germline ends came to 7 bases. CDR1 MGHDK and CDR2 SYGVNS come from the germline V gene. CDR3 loop: CASSEWGVAFF. As DNA, the CDR3 is TGTGCCAGCAGTGAATGGGGGGTAGCTTTCTTT.

The gene calls are TRBV10-2 and TRBJ1-6, with 7 bases identical to TRBD1. The CDR3 consists of 13 residues. The V gene end was trimmed by 6 bases and the J gene end by 8 bases; junction bases not matched to a gene: 4. Germline V gene sequence: CDR1 WSHSY, CDR2 SAAADI. CDR3 in amino acids: CASSYRGDSPLHF. In DNA form, the CDR3 reads TGCGCCAGCAGCTACAGGGGCGATTCACCCCTCCACTTT.

The V and J genes are TRBV9 and TRBJ2-6; TRBD1 agrees at 7 bases. The CDR3 extends over 20 amino acids. Germline CDR1 is SGDLS and CDR2 is YYNGEE. V shed 3 bases, J shed 2 bases, and the junction held 17 bases outside the gene matches. This CDR3 is CASSDNLNKPDRAGANVLTF. In DNA, the CDR3 is TGTGCCAGCAGCGACAATCTGAATAAACCCGACAGGGCTGGGGCCAACGTCCTGACTTTC.

As for this clone: The sample holds other DNA sequences that translate to the same CDR3. The chain uses TRBV12-3 or TRBV12-4 and TRBJ1-5; D may be TRBD1 (5 bases). The CDR3 loop spans 13 amino acids. V was clipped by 7 bases and J by 3 bases, with 10 bases between them. The CDR3 bases are TGTGCCAGCACCCTCGGGGCCAATCAGCCCCAGCATTTT. Its protein product is CASTLGANQPQHF.

This chain links TRBV5-1 with TRBJ2-1, with 15 bases aligning to TRBD2. The trim removed 4 bases at V and 0 bases at J, leaving 2 bases unmatched. The CDR3 is 17 amino acids. Germline CDR1 is SGHRS and CDR2 is YFSETQ. In DNA, the CDR3 is TGCGCCAGCAGCCAGGGACTAGCGGGGGGCTCCTACAATGAGCAGTTCTTC. Amino acid sequence: CASSQGLAGGSYNEQFF.

The gene calls are TRBV6-5 and TRBJ1-4; 7 bases fit TRBD1. The CDR3 runs to 13 residues. V shed 5 bases, J shed 6 bases, and the junction held 3 bases outside the gene matches. CDR1 is MNHEY and CDR2 is SVGAGI in the germline V gene. CDR3 in DNA: TGTGCCAGCAGTCACGGGACAGATGAAAAACTGTTTTTT. Translated: CASSHGTDEKLFF.

The chain combines TRBV10-2 with TRBJ1-3; D is undetermined. This CDR3 spans 15 amino acids. Trimming pared 2 bases from V and 0 bases from J, leaving 8 bases between. Per the germline V gene, CDR1 is WSHSY and CDR2 is SAAADI. For the CDR3, the DNA is TGCGCCAGCAGTGAGGCGGGAGTCTCTGGAAACACCATATATTTT. Translation: CASSEAGVSGNTIYF.

The chain has TRBV5-4 and TRBJ2-4; TRBD1 matches at 7 bases. V was clipped by 3 bases and J by 11 bases; unmatched bases: 11. The germline V gene encodes CDR1 SGHNT and CDR2 YYREEE (reference sequence). The CDR3 totals 14 residues. Here the CDR3 DNA reads TGTGCCAGCAGCTCCCCGACAGGGAGCGAGCTTCAGTACTTC. Protein: CASSSPTGSELQYF.

The V and J genes are TRBV30 and TRBJ1-2; TRBD1 might be the D (6 bases). The ends were cut back, 1 base at V and 3 bases at J, with 15 bases in the middle. The germline V gene encodes CDR1 GTSNPN and CDR2 SVGIG (reference sequence). The CDR3 totals 15 residues. The CDR3 bases are TGTGCCTGGAGTGGTTTTGGAGGACAGCACTATGGCTACACCTTC. Protein: CAWSGFGGQHYGYTF. The full variable domain, with the rest looked up from reference TRBV30 and TRBJ1-2, is SQTIHQWPATLVQPVGSPLSLECTVEGTSNPNLYWYRQAAGRGLQLLFYSVGIGQISSEVPQNLSASRPQDRQFILSSKKLLLSDSGFYLCAWSGFGGQHYGYTFGSGTRLTVV.

The genes are TRBV25-1 and TRBJ2-3, with D perhaps given as TRBD1 or TRBD2 (5 bases each). Trimming removed 5 bases at V and 4 bases at J, with 16 bases between. The CDR3 loop spans 15 amino acids. Germline values: CDR1 MGHDK, CDR2 SYGVNS. CDR3 region: CASSPGPRKPDTQYF. The CDR3 DNA follows: TGTGCCAGCAGTCCGGGGCCACGAAAACCAGATACGCAGTATTTT.

The V call is TRBV25-1, the J call TRBJ2-7; a weak D match, TRBD1 (6 bases). Trimming took 5 bases from V and 3 from J, leaving 26 bases between them. Germline V gene sequence: CDR1 MGHDK, CDR2 SYGVNS. This CDR3 is built from 18 residues. DNA for the CDR3: TGTGCCAGCAGTCCATACTGGGCTACCGGGACAAACTTCTACGAGCAGTACTTC. As protein: CASSPYWATGTNFYEQYF.

Of note for this clone: Additional DNA sequences in this sample encode the identical CDR3. This CDR3 is CASSFRGLSSYEQYF. CDR3 nucleotide sequence: TGTGCCAGCAGTTTCCGGGGACTCAGCTCCTACGAGCAGTACTTC. The J gene is TRBJ2-7, the V gene TRBV28; D perhaps matches TRBD2 (6 bases). The germline V and J ends were trimmed by 3 bases and 0 bases, with 12 bases remaining between them. CDR1 and CDR2 from the germline V gene are MDHEN and SYDVKM. The CDR3 contains 15 residues.

CDR3 residues: CASSMLRGNSPLHF. DNA for the CDR3: TGTGCCAGTAGTATGCTTAGGGGCAATTCACCCCTCCACTTT. The chain recombines TRBV19 with TRBJ1-6; D might be TRBD1 (5 bases). V was pared by 3 bases and J by 7 bases, with 10 bases between. Germline assignment: CDR1 LNHDA and CDR2 SQIVND (reference sequence). This CDR3 has 14 amino acids.

The V call is TRBV19, the J call TRBJ2-3; 9 bases are shared with TRBD1. Germline V gene data show CDR1 as LNHDA and CDR2 as SQIVND (reference sequence). Trimming cost V 1 base and J 6 bases; bases outside gene matches: 5. The CDR3 covers 15 residues. CDR3 region: CASSIAQGAGDTQYF. The CDR3, as DNA: TGTGCCAGTAGTATAGCACAGGGGGCTGGGGATACGCAGTATTTT. The full variable domain, with the rest looked up from reference TRBV19 and TRBJ2-3, is DGGITQSPKYLFRKEGQNVTLSCEQNLNHDAMYWYRQDPGQGLRLIYYSQIVNDFQKGDIAEGYSVSREKKESFPLTVTSAQKNPTAFYLCASSIAQGAGDTQYFGPGTRLTVL.

The rearrangement joins TRBV7-3 to TRBJ1-1; TRBD1 matches 7 bases. V shed 4 bases, J shed 8 bases, and the junction held 10 bases outside the gene matches. The CDR3 spans 14 residues. Germline CDR1 SGHTA, CDR2 FQGTGA. The CDR3 is CASSSLRRGQEAFF. CDR3 sequence (DNA): TGTGCCAGCAGCTCCCTGAGGAGGGGACAGGAAGCTTTCTTT.

The V call is TRBV7-2, the J call TRBJ2-3; no firm D call. This CDR3 is built from 15 residues. V was trimmed by 3 bases and J by 6 bases, leaving 16 bases between them. CDR1 SGHTA and CDR2 FQGNSA come from the germline V gene. Here the CDR3 reads CASSFFPSSWDTQYF. The CDR3 DNA sequence: TGTGCCAGCAGCTTTTTTCCATCCTCGTGGGATACGCAGTATTTT.

The J gene is TRBJ2-7, the V gene TRBV7-2, with D perhaps matching TRBD1 (6 bases). V lost 5 bases to trimming and J lost 2 bases, with 13 bases between them. In germline, CDR1 is SGHTA, CDR2 FQGNSA. CDR3 size: 14 residues. The CDR3 sequence is CASSTLQGTYEQYF. The CDR3 bases are TGTGCCAGCAGCACCCTACAGGGAACCTACGAGCAGTACTTC.

This clone was seen only a few times. The V gene is TRBV6-2 or TRBV6-3, the J gene TRBJ2-1; the match to TRBD2 covers 9 bases. The CDR3 sequence is 17 residues long. Losses at the gene ends were 2 bases for V and 0 bases for J; bases not matched to a gene: 5. Germline loops: CDR1 MNHEY, CDR2 SVGEGT. The CDR3 DNA reads as TGTGCCAGCAGTTACGGCACACTAGCGGGCTCCTACAATGAGCAGTTCTTC. The encoded protein is CASSYGTLAGSYNEQFF.

The genes are TRBV6-6 and TRBJ2-1; D is unresolved. The V and J ends lost 2 bases and 5 bases respectively, with 4 bases between them. The CDR3 covers 12 residues. Germline lookup yields CDR1 MNHNY and CDR2 SVGAGI (reference sequence). CDR3: CASSYQNNEQFF. The DNA for the CDR3 is TGTGCCAGCAGTTACCAGAACAATGAGCAGTTCTTC.

This chain links TRBV10-1 with TRBJ2-5, with D tentatively TRBD2 (5 bases). Per germline, CDR1 WNHNN and CDR2 SYGVQD (reference sequence). V was pared by 0 bases and J by 2 bases, with 7 bases between. This CDR3 has 14 amino acids. The DNA for the CDR3 is TGCGCCAGCAGTGAGTCCGGACTTCAAGAGACCCAGTACTTC. Translated: CASSESGLQETQYF.

The J gene is TRBJ2-7, the V gene TRBV15, with D unresolved. Germline CDR1 and CDR2: LNHNV and YYDKDF (reference sequence). The CDR3 extends over 14 amino acids. The ends were cut back, 5 bases at V and 4 bases at J, with 15 bases in the middle. CDR3 DNA sequence: TGTGCCACCAGCCCTATCCGGCTAGATTACGAGCAGTACTTC. It encodes CATSPIRLDYEQYF.